Listed below are T cell receptor beta chains from one sample, sequenced in a study of control samples from healthy donors and cancer patients. Profiled with immunoSEQ multiplex PCR; TCRdb holds only in-frame clones, not every one. This sample yields about 110,000 clones, of which roughly nine tenths are seen a single time; 4.4% belongs to the top ten. The sample was blood. All receptors come from a human donor in good health. The donor label of this sample is uncertain. Both conserved end residues are part of each CDR3. Each record gives: CDR3 DNA, CDR3 protein, clone size, D gene, V gene, J gene. The D gene is left open where the match is weak. Rows may omit the clone size; those that give it use once, few, many or a size class.

cdr3_nt: TGTGCCTGGACTCCTGCAGGTAGAGACTATGGCTACACCTTC; cdr3_aa: CAWTPAGRDYGYTF; clone_size: once; d_call: -; v_call: TRBV30; j_call: TRBJ1-2
cdr3_nt: TGTGCCAGCAGCCGTGGGGGGGCGCTAAGCAATCAGCCCCAGCATTTT; cdr3_aa: CASSRGGALSNQPQHF; clone_size: -; d_call: -; v_call: TRBV7-2; j_call: TRBJ1-5
cdr3_nt: TGTGCCAGCAGCTTAGAGACATCTCAACGTTATGAGCAGTTCTTC; cdr3_aa: CASSLETSQRYEQFF; clone_size: -; d_call: -; v_call: TRBV7-6; j_call: TRBJ2-1
cdr3_nt: TGTGCCAGCACCCCCCACCCTCCGGGAGGAAACACCATATATTTT; cdr3_aa: CASTPHPPGGNTIYF; clone_size: -; d_call: -; v_call: TRBV21-1; j_call: TRBJ1-3
cdr3_nt: TGCGCCAGCAGCTTGGATAGGGTGGTGAACACTGAAGCTTTCTTT; cdr3_aa: CASSLDRVVNTEAFF; clone_size: -; d_call: -; v_call: TRBV5-1; j_call: TRBJ1-1
cdr3_nt: TGCGCCAGCAGTGAGTCGGGTGTCAGACTAGTAGCAGTCTACGAGCAGTACTTC; cdr3_aa: CASSESGVRLVAVYEQYF; clone_size: -; d_call: -; v_call: TRBV10-1; j_call: TRBJ2-7
cdr3_nt: TGTGCCAGTAGTATAGGACCGAATAACTATGGCTACACCTTC; cdr3_aa: CASSIGPNNYGYTF; clone_size: -; d_call: -; v_call: TRBV19; j_call: TRBJ1-2
cdr3_nt: TGTGCCAGCAGCTTGGACGGGAATCAGCCCCAGCATTTT; cdr3_aa: CASSLDGNQPQHF; clone_size: -; d_call: -; v_call: TRBV7-9; j_call: TRBJ1-5
cdr3_nt: TGCGCCAGCAGTCAGGGGGAAGTACGGGCGCGCAATGAGCAGTTCTTC; cdr3_aa: CASSQGEVRARNEQFF; clone_size: -; d_call: TRBD1; v_call: TRBV5-1; j_call: TRBJ2-1
cdr3_nt: TGTGCCAGCAGCTTCGGGACATCGGGCGAGCAGTACTTC; cdr3_aa: CASSFGTSGEQYF; clone_size: once; d_call: -; v_call: TRBV11-3; j_call: TRBJ2-7
cdr3_nt: TGCAGCGTTGACGGCCACAGGGGCACTGAAGCTTTCTTT; cdr3_aa: CSVDGHRGTEAFF; clone_size: -; d_call: TRBD1; v_call: TRBV29-1; j_call: TRBJ1-1
cdr3_nt: TGTGCCAGCAGTACCCCAGGGGCGGGTGGCTACACCTTC; cdr3_aa: CASSTPGAGGYTF; clone_size: -; d_call: -; v_call: TRBV12-3/TRBV12-4; j_call: TRBJ1-2
cdr3_nt: TGTGCCAGCAGCTTCGCCGGGACCGCGAACACTGAAGCTTTCTTT; cdr3_aa: CASSFAGTANTEAFF; clone_size: few; d_call: -; v_call: TRBV7-9; j_call: TRBJ1-1
cdr3_nt: TGTGCCAGTACCTATCATCCCCCGGTGTTCGGTGGCTACACCTTC; cdr3_aa: CASTYHPPVFGGYTF; clone_size: -; d_call: -; v_call: TRBV19; j_call: TRBJ1-2
cdr3_nt: TGTGCCACCAGCAGAGATACCCAGCCCCAGCATTTT; cdr3_aa: CATSRDTQPQHF; clone_size: once; d_call: -; v_call: TRBV15; j_call: TRBJ1-5
cdr3_nt: TGCAGCGTTGGGGAGACATCTTACAATGAGCAGTTCTTC; cdr3_aa: CSVGETSYNEQFF; clone_size: -; d_call: -; v_call: TRBV29-1; j_call: TRBJ2-1
cdr3_nt: TGTGCCAGCAAACGGGGGGCGGCCGGGGAGCTGTTTTTT; cdr3_aa: CASKRGAAGELFF; clone_size: -; d_call: -; v_call: TRBV2; j_call: TRBJ2-2
cdr3_nt: TGTGCCAGCAACTGGGGAGACAACTATGGCTACACCTTC; cdr3_aa: CASNWGDNYGYTF; clone_size: -; d_call: -; v_call: TRBV12-3/TRBV12-4; j_call: TRBJ1-2
cdr3_nt: TGTGCCAGCAGCTTAGGGCGGACGATGAACACTGAAGCTTTCTTT; cdr3_aa: CASSLGRTMNTEAFF; clone_size: -; d_call: -; v_call: TRBV7-9; j_call: TRBJ1-1
cdr3_nt: TGTGCCAGCGACAGCGGGGGGGTCCATGAGCAGTTCTTC; cdr3_aa: CASDSGGVHEQFF; clone_size: few; d_call: TRBD2; v_call: TRBV6-5; j_call: TRBJ2-1
cdr3_nt: TGTGCCAGCAGTTGGACAGACCAATACGAGCAGTACTTC; cdr3_aa: CASSWTDQYEQYF; clone_size: -; d_call: -; v_call: TRBV27; j_call: TRBJ2-7
cdr3_nt: TGTGCCAGTAAGGGTCGGGAAAAACTGTTTTTT; cdr3_aa: CASKGREKLFF; clone_size: few; d_call: -; v_call: TRBV19; j_call: TRBJ1-4
cdr3_nt: TGTGCCAGCAGTTCTACGGCAGGGCCCTCTGAAAAACTGTTTTTT; cdr3_aa: CASSSTAGPSEKLFF; clone_size: -; d_call: -; v_call: TRBV25-1; j_call: TRBJ1-4
cdr3_nt: TGTGCCAGCAGTCTTTCATTCGGGACGACCCAATATGAAAAACTGTTTTTT; cdr3_aa: CASSLSFGTTQYEKLFF; clone_size: -; d_call: -; v_call: TRBV27; j_call: TRBJ1-4
cdr3_nt: TGTGCCAGCAGCTTAGATAGCAATCAGCCCCAGCATTTT; cdr3_aa: CASSLDSNQPQHF; clone_size: -; d_call: -; v_call: TRBV7-9; j_call: TRBJ1-5
cdr3_nt: TGCAGCGTTGAAGAAGCTCCAGGGAGCTACGAGCAGTACTTC; cdr3_aa: CSVEEAPGSYEQYF; clone_size: -; d_call: -; v_call: TRBV29-1; j_call: TRBJ2-7
cdr3_nt: TGTGCCAGCAGCTGGTCCGGGACAGGGGAGTATGGCTACACCTTC; cdr3_aa: CASSWSGTGEYGYTF; clone_size: -; d_call: TRBD1; v_call: TRBV5-4; j_call: TRBJ1-2
cdr3_nt: TGTGCCAGCAGCCAAGATCCCGCACCGACAGGGGGTTTGAGAGAGACCCAGTACTTC; cdr3_aa: CASSQDPAPTGGLRETQYF; clone_size: -; d_call: TRBD1; v_call: TRBV3-1/TRBV3-2; j_call: TRBJ2-5
cdr3_nt: TGTGCCAGCAGCCCGAACCGAGGGAACAATGAGCAGTTCTTC; cdr3_aa: CASSPNRGNNEQFF; clone_size: -; d_call: -; v_call: TRBV7-9; j_call: TRBJ2-1
cdr3_nt: TGTGCCAGCAGTCCCCCGTGGAGGACCGGGGAGCTGTTTTTT; cdr3_aa: CASSPPWRTGELFF; clone_size: -; d_call: -; v_call: TRBV27; j_call: TRBJ2-2
cdr3_nt: TGTGCCAGCAGCGTGAGCGGGGGGAGCTACTCCGGGGAGCTGTTTTTT; cdr3_aa: CASSVSGGSYSGELFF; clone_size: -; d_call: TRBD2; v_call: TRBV11-3; j_call: TRBJ2-2
cdr3_nt: TGTGCCAGCAGTTACCTCCCGACCTACAATGAGCAGTTCTTC; cdr3_aa: CASSYLPTYNEQFF; clone_size: -; d_call: -; v_call: TRBV6-5; j_call: TRBJ2-1
cdr3_nt: TGTGCCATCTCGCGGGGGAATCAGCCCCAGCATTTT; cdr3_aa: CAISRGNQPQHF; clone_size: -; d_call: -; v_call: TRBV28; j_call: TRBJ1-5
cdr3_nt: TGCGCCAGCAGTGAGGTCCGGGGGAGCAATCAGCCCCAGCATTTT; cdr3_aa: CASSEVRGSNQPQHF; clone_size: -; d_call: -; v_call: TRBV10-1; j_call: TRBJ1-5
cdr3_nt: TGCGCCAGCAGGATCTCAACAGGGGGGACCTACGAGCAGTACTTC; cdr3_aa: CASRISTGGTYEQYF; clone_size: -; d_call: TRBD1; v_call: TRBV5-1; j_call: TRBJ2-7
cdr3_nt: TGTGCCAGCAGTGAAGCACCGGGGAAGGGCACTGAAGCTTTCTTT; cdr3_aa: CASSEAPGKGTEAFF; clone_size: -; d_call: -; v_call: TRBV6-1; j_call: TRBJ1-1
cdr3_nt: TGTGCCAGCAGTTTATCGGACAGGGCCTCCCGCGAGCAGTACTTC; cdr3_aa: CASSLSDRASREQYF; clone_size: -; d_call: TRBD1; v_call: TRBV28; j_call: TRBJ2-7
cdr3_nt: TGTGCCAGCAGTAGACTGGGCGGTGAAGCTTTCTTT; cdr3_aa: CASSRLGGEAFF; clone_size: -; d_call: -; v_call: TRBV6-5; j_call: TRBJ1-1
cdr3_nt: TGTGCCAGCAGTTCAGGGAGTGGGGCCAAAAACATTCAGTACTTC; cdr3_aa: CASSSGSGAKNIQYF; clone_size: once; d_call: -; v_call: TRBV27; j_call: TRBJ2-4
cdr3_nt: TGTGCCAGCAGCCGGGACAGGGGGGACTATGGCTACACCTTC; cdr3_aa: CASSRDRGDYGYTF; clone_size: -; d_call: TRBD1; v_call: TRBV5-4; j_call: TRBJ1-2
cdr3_nt: TGCAGCGTTGAAGACCAGGGGCATGAGCAGTTCTTC; cdr3_aa: CSVEDQGHEQFF; clone_size: -; d_call: -; v_call: TRBV29-1; j_call: TRBJ2-1
cdr3_nt: TGTGCCTGGAGTGTGGGACAGGGGGCCTACGAGCAGTACTTC; cdr3_aa: CAWSVGQGAYEQYF; clone_size: -; d_call: TRBD1; v_call: TRBV30; j_call: TRBJ2-7
cdr3_nt: TGTGCCAGTCGGGTGGCACAGGTCCACGGGGAGCTGTTTTTT; cdr3_aa: CASRVAQVHGELFF; clone_size: once; d_call: -; v_call: TRBV19; j_call: TRBJ2-2
cdr3_nt: TGCGCCAGCAGTGCTCTAGGTGGCTACACCTTC; cdr3_aa: CASSALGGYTF; clone_size: -; d_call: -; v_call: TRBV10-2; j_call: TRBJ1-2
cdr3_nt: TGCAGTGCTAGTTTGAGCCTGGGCTACACCTTC; cdr3_aa: CSASLSLGYTF; clone_size: -; d_call: -; v_call: TRBV20-1; j_call: TRBJ1-2
cdr3_nt: TGTGCCAGCAGTTTACAGGGAGGCTATGGCTACACCTTC; cdr3_aa: CASSLQGGYGYTF; clone_size: -; d_call: -; v_call: TRBV27; j_call: TRBJ1-2
cdr3_nt: TGTGCCAGCTCCCCCGCTACAGGGAACTCCTACAATGAGCAGTTCTTC; cdr3_aa: CASSPATGNSYNEQFF; clone_size: -; d_call: -; v_call: TRBV18; j_call: TRBJ2-1
cdr3_nt: TGTGCCAGCACCCTGGGACAGATCACTGAAGCTTTCTTT; cdr3_aa: CASTLGQITEAFF; clone_size: -; d_call: TRBD1; v_call: TRBV6-5; j_call: TRBJ1-1
cdr3_nt: TGCGCCAGCAGCCAACTGCCAGGAGCGGGGGGGTTCTCCGGGGAGCTGTTTTTT; cdr3_aa: CASSQLPGAGGFSGELFF; clone_size: -; d_call: TRBD2; v_call: TRBV4-1; j_call: TRBJ2-2
cdr3_nt: TGTGCCAGTAGTGAGAACTATGGCTACACCTTC; cdr3_aa: CASSENYGYTF; clone_size: -; d_call: -; v_call: TRBV19; j_call: TRBJ1-2
cdr3_nt: TGCGCCAGCAGCCTGGAACTAGCGGGGCTTTCTCGGGAGCAGTACTTC; cdr3_aa: CASSLELAGLSREQYF; clone_size: -; d_call: TRBD2; v_call: TRBV5-1; j_call: TRBJ2-7
cdr3_nt: TGTGCCACCAGTGATTTATCGGCGGGGGCTGATGGGCCCCAGCATTTT; cdr3_aa: CATSDLSAGADGPQHF; clone_size: -; d_call: -; v_call: TRBV24-1; j_call: TRBJ1-5
cdr3_nt: TGTGCCAGCAGCAGGAACAGGGGTGACACCATATATTTT; cdr3_aa: CASSRNRGDTIYF; clone_size: -; d_call: TRBD1; v_call: TRBV7-2; j_call: TRBJ1-3
cdr3_nt: TGTGCCATCAGTGACCCCGGGGGCCACAATGAGCAGTTCTTC; cdr3_aa: CAISDPGGHNEQFF; clone_size: -; d_call: -; v_call: TRBV10-3; j_call: TRBJ2-1